The clone carrying this TCR beta chain was seen more than once but under ten times. Antigen specificity is unknown. This specimen comes from a study of T cells after yellow fever vaccination. On the study more broadly: Some fractions had low cell numbers, and these were prepared with SMART-Seq v4 Ultra Low Input. General study points: Only a minor proportion of clonotypes was detected across both CD4 and CD8 compartments. It was the secondary response that reached its peak faster, day 5 versus 15, but it was weaker.

TCR cDNA, made by 5'RACE template switching, carried an added universal primer site and UMIs. MiXCR, applied by TCRdb to the 5' RACE reads, yields one record per CDR3 protein. The table shows 450,000 to 650,000 distinct CDR3 sequences, with 21% occurring only once. This receptor was identified in a man aged 18 to 30 who received the YFV17D yellow fever vaccine. This material consisted of PBMCs, taken about 21 days after the first yellow fever vaccination.

CDR3 in DNA: TGCAGCGTCCGAGGGGAGCGGGACAGGGGTAACTATGGCTACACCTTC. Its protein product is CSVRGERDRGNYGYTF. J is TRBJ1-2 and V is TRBV29-1; 10 nucleotides agree with TRBD1. V shed 6 bases, J shed 1 base, and the junction held 11 bases outside the gene matches. CDR3 size: 16 residues. CDR1 and CDR2 (germline): SQVTM, ANQGSEA.